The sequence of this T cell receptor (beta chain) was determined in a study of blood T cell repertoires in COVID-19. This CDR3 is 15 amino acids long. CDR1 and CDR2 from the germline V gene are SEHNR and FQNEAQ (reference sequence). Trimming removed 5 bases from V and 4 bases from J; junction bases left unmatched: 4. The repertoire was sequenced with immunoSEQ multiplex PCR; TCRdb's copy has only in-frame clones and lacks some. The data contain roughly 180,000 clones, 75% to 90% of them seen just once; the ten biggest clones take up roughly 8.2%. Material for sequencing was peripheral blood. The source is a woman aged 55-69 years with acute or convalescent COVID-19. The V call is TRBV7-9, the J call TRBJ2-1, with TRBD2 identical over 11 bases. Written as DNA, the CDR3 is TGTGCCAGCAGCGGGACTAGCGGAGAGTACAATGAGCAGTTCTTC. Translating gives CASSGTSGEYNEQFF.